This T cell receptor beta chain emerged from a study of blood T cell repertoires in COVID-19. Study at large: In each case, the material was cDNA or gDNA derived from T cells, B-cell-depleted T cells, or PBMCs.

Study processing details: Estimated nucleated cell counts came from reference gene primer amplification. Profiled with immunoSEQ multiplex PCR; TCRdb holds only in-frame clones, not every one. V and J calls and clone size are those listed in that table; D and trimming were worked out from the DNA. The data show over 400,000 clones, approximately 91% seen once. CDR1 is MGHRA, CDR2 YSYEKL, per germline. The V and J ends lost 0 bases and 2 bases respectively, with 8 bases between them. CDR3 length: 14 amino acids. Researchers sorted participants into cohorts using their self-reported clinical history. The source is a woman aged 55-70 years who had recovered from COVID-19. The chain recombines TRBV4-1 with TRBJ2-7; maybe TRBD2 (6 bases). The specimen was PBMCs or T cells enriched from blood (not recorded which). The CDR3: CASSQDPGAYEQYF. DNA for the CDR3: TGCGCCAGCAGCCAAGATCCGGGAGCCTACGAGCAGTACTTC.